The sequence of this TCR beta chain was determined in a study of control samples from healthy donors and cancer patients. Sequencing used immunoSEQ multiplex PCR; TCRdb keeps in-frame clones, though not all of them. The sample consists of approximately 88,000 clones, 80% to 95% of them appearing once. CDR1 and CDR2 (germline): MNHNS, SASEGT. V was cut by 2 bases and J by 7 bases, with 8 bases left in between. The CDR3 extends over 12 amino acids. The chain links TRBV6-1 to TRBJ1-1; no clear D gene. The source of this sequence is a woman in her thirties in good health. Sequenced: blood. CDR3 loop: CASSEFKSEAFF. Here the CDR3 DNA reads TGTGCCAGCAGTGAATTTAAAAGTGAAGCTTTCTTT.